The entry below gives a single T cell receptor beta chain sequence along with its context. Its specificity is not known. The sample is drawn from a study of human T cells and chemical hapten exposure. Study results and caveats: There was no change with DPC sensitization in TCRs above 1 in 1000 frequency.

With 2 bases removed from V and 0 bases from J, the gap between germline ends came to 7 bases. This CDR3 is 14 amino acids long. Germline-derived CDR1 and CDR2 are ENHRY and SYGVKD. TCRdb ran MiXCR on the RACE reads and lists one entry per CDR3 protein. The sample holds more than 85,000 distinct CDR3 sequences, 9.2% seen once. The time point was: patch test 2, 6 weeks after DPC sensitization. Specified treatment: therapeutic diphenylcyclopropenone sensitization with weekly scalp DPC. The TCR originated in a woman in her 40s with alopecia areata. Some clones in this sample may be carry-over from other donors' samples. The rearrangement joins TRBV10-3 to TRBJ1-2; D is unclear. Sequencing used whole blood, obtained in connection with sensitization to the hapten diphenylcyclopropenone (DPC). CDR3 amino acids: CAISEAVPNYGYTF. Here the CDR3 DNA reads TGTGCCATCAGTGAGGCGGTTCCTAACTATGGCTACACCTTC.